This T cell receptor beta chain was profiled in a study of blood T cell repertoires in COVID-19. This clone was detected once. Using immunoSEQ multiplex PCR, the repertoire was profiled, and TCRdb retains in-frame clones only, with some absent. This sample has about 120,000 clones; 75% to 90% occur once, and the top ten carry under 3%. The TCR comes from a man aged 25-45 years with acute or convalescent COVID-19. The sample was peripheral blood.

CDR3 bases: TGTGCCAGCAGCCAATTGGTAGCGGGAGAGAGTACGCAGTATTTT. It translates to CASSQLVAGESTQYF. V and J are TRBV3-1 (or the pseudogene TRBV3-2) and TRBJ2-3, with TRBD2 matching over 9 bases. Germline loops: CDR1 LGHDT, CDR2 YNNKEL (reference sequence). J was trimmed by 8 bases and V by 2 bases; bases with no gene match: 8. The CDR3 extends over 15 amino acids.